These T cell receptor beta chains were read from a single sample in a study of cytomegalovirus exposure and HLA in healthy donors. Using immunoSEQ multiplex PCR, the repertoire was profiled, and TCRdb retains in-frame clones only, with some absent. The sample yields 300,000 or so clones, nearly 90% seen once. Sequenced sample: PBMCs. The receptors originated from a man between 25 and 39 years old in good health and CMV-seronegative. CDR3s include the opening cysteine and the closing phenylalanine or tryptophan. D genes are given only for firm matches. Clone size, where shown, is once, few, many, or a class for clones that have expanded.

>TRBJ1-1|-|-|TRBV4-3
TGCGCCAGCAGCCAAGAAGGGATAGCGGGACTGCCGTTCACTGAAGCTTTCTTT
CASSQEGIAGLPFTEAFF
>TRBJ2-4|-|-|TRBV5-1
TGCGCCAGCAGCTTCCGGGGAGGAGACATTCAGTACTTC
CASSFRGGDIQYF
>TRBJ1-5|-|-|TRBV7-8
TGTGCCAGCAGCTTAGGCGGGGGCCTTCAGCCCCAGCATTTT
CASSLGGGLQPQHF
>TRBJ2-7|-|-|TRBV13
TGTGCCAGCAGCCTGAGGGACACTTCCTACGAGCAGTACTTC
CASSLRDTSYEQYF
>TRBJ2-3|-|-|TRBV7-9
TGTGCCAGCAGCTTGAGTTCCGCGAGGGACTTCAACACAGATACGCAGTATTTT
CASSLSSARDFNTDTQYF
>TRBJ1-3|-|-|TRBV10-2
TGCGCCAGCAGTGATTGGAGGGTAGAAAACACCATATATTTT
CASSDWRVENTIYF
>TRBJ1-2|-|once|TRBV27
TGTGCCAGCAGTTTAAGCGGAGCTACCCTTAACTATGGCTACACCTTC
CASSLSGATLNYGYTF
>TRBJ2-5|TRBD1|-|TRBV27
TGTGCCAGCAGTCCCGAGACAGGGATGAGAGAGACCCAGTACTTC
CASSPETGMRETQYF
>TRBJ1-1|-|-|TRBV18
TGTGCCAGCTCACCGACGACAGTCACTGAAGCTTTCTTT
CASSPTTVTEAFF
>TRBJ2-3|TRBD2|-|TRBV6-5
TGTGCCAGCAGTTTCTTAGCGGGGGGCACAGATACGCAGTATTTT
CASSFLAGGTDTQYF
>TRBJ1-4|-|-|TRBV28
TGTGCCAGCAGTTTATTTGAGGGAGGGTTTACTGAAAAACTGTTTTTT
CASSLFEGGFTEKLFF
>TRBJ1-3|-|-|TRBV4-1
TGCGCCAGCAGCCAAGAACCAGGGCCGGGAAACACCATATATTTT
CASSQEPGPGNTIYF
>TRBJ2-1|-|-|TRBV18
TGTGCCAGCTCACTCGCTCCACAGGGAAGTTCCTACAATGAGCAGTTCTTC
CASSLAPQGSSYNEQFF
>TRBJ1-2|-|-|TRBV25-1
TGTGCCAGCAGTGAGGGGAGCACACGTAACTATGGCTACACCTTC
CASSEGSTRNYGYTF
>TRBJ2-1|TRBD2|-|TRBV5-1
TGCGCCAGCAGCTTGGAAGCGGGGGCCTACAATGAGCAGTTCTTC
CASSLEAGAYNEQFF
>TRBJ2-1|TRBD2|-|TRBV7-2
TGTGCCAGCAGCATGGGACTAGCGGACAATGAGCAGTTCTTC
CASSMGLADNEQFF